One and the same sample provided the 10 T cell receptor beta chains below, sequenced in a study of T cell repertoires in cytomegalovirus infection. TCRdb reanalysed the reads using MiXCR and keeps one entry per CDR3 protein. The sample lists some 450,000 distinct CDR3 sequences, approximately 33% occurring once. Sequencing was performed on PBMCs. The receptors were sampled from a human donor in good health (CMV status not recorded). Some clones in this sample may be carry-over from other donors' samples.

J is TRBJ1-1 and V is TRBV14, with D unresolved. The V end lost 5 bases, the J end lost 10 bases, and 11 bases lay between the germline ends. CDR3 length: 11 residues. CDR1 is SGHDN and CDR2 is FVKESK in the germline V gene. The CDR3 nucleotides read TGTGCCAGCAGCGACGGTGGAGGAGCTTTCTTT. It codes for CASSDGGGAFF.

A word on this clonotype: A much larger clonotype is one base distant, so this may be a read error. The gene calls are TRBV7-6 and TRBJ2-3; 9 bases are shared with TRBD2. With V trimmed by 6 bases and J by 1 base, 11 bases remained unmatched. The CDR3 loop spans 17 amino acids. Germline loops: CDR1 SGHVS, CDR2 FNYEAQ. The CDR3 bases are TGTGCCAGCAGTTCGTCTGAAGCGGGGGGTGGCACAGATACGCAGTATTTT. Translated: CASSSSEAGGGTDTQYF.

Here the CDR3 reads CASSRTGTAVAAGANVLTF. DNA for the CDR3: TGTGCCAGCAGTCGTACAGGGACAGCGGTAGCGGCTGGGGCCAACGTCCTGACTTTC. The chain combines TRBV6-1 with TRBJ2-6, with D perhaps matching TRBD1 (7 bases). CDR3 length: 19 amino acids. Trimming shortened V by 5 bases and J by 2 bases, and 22 bases separated the two germline ends. Germline CDR1 MNHNS, CDR2 SASEGT.

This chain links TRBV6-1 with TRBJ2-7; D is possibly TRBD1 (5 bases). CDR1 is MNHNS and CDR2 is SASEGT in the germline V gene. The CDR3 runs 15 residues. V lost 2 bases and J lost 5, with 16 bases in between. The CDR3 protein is CASSELGQPTHEQYF. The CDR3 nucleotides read TGTGCCAGCAGTGAACTGGGGCAACCTACCCACGAGCAGTACTTC.

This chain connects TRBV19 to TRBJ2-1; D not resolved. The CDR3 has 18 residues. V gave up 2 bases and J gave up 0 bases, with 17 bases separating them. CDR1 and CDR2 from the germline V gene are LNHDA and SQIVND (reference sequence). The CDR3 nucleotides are TGTGCCAGTAGTATACGACACGTAGGGATCAGCTCCTACAATGAGCAGTTCTTC. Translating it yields CASSIRHVGISSYNEQFF.

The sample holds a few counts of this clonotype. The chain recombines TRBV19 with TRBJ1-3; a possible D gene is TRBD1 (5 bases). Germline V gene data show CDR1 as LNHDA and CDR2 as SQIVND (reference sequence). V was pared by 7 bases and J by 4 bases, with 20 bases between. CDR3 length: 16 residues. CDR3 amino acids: CASTRGPAGPGNTIYF. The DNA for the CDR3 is TGTGCCAGTACCCGGGGCCCGGCCGGGCCAGGAAACACCATATATTTT. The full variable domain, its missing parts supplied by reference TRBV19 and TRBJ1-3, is DGGITQSPKYLFRKEGQNVTLSCEQNLNHDAMYWYRQDPGQGLRLIYYSQIVNDFQKGDIAEGYSVSREKKESFPLTVTSAQKNPTAFYLCASTRGPAGPGNTIYFGEGSWLTVV.

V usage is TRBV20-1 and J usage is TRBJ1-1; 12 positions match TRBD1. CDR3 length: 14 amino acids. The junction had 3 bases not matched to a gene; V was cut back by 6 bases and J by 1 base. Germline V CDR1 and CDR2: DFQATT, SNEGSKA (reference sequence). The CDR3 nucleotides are TGCAGTGCCAGGGACAGGGGGCAGAACACTGAAGCTTTCTTT. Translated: CSARDRGQNTEAFF.

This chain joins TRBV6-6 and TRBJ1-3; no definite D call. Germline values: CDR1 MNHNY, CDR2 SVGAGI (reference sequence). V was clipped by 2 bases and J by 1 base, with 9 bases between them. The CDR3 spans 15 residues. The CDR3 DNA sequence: TGTGCCAGCAGTTACAGTCATTTATCTGGAAACACCATATATTTT. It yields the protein CASSYSHLSGNTIYF.

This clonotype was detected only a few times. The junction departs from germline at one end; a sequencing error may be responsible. The CDR3 spells CASTYDRPNTEAFF. The CDR3, as DNA: TGTGCCAGCACTTACGACAGACCGAACACTGAAGCTTTCTTT. The gene calls are TRBV6-2 or TRBV6-3 and TRBJ1-1, with D perhaps matching TRBD1 (5 bases). Germline CDR1 MNHEY, CDR2 SVGEGT. This CDR3 has 14 amino acids.

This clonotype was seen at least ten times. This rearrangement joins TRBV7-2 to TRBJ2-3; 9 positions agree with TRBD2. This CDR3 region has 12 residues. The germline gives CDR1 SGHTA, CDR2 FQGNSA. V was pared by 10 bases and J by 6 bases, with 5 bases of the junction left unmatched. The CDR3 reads CATAGGYDTQYF. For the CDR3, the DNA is TGTGCCACCGCGGGGGGGTATGATACGCAGTATTTT.